This T cell receptor beta chain was sequenced during a study of spatial heterogeneity in lung cancer. Time point specified: sample taken at primary tumor resection. The authors sequenced whole RNA from tumor, nontumor lung or frozen PBMC without sorting. By sample share, this clonotype is medium-sized. The antigen is unknown. Study conclusions and caveats: For expanded intratumoral alpha and beta TCRs, counts tracked tumor mutation counts. As ubiquitous and regional nonsynonymous mutations varied, counts of ubiquitous and regional expanded TCRs tracked them, respectively.

Germline-derived CDR1 and CDR2 are MDHEN and SYDVKM. The ends lost 5 bases at V and 5 bases at J; junction bases unmatched: 16. This CDR3 has 17 residues. TCR cDNA molecules each had a unique molecular identifier. TCRdb passed the 5' RACE reads through MiXCR, listing each CDR3 protein once. The profile covers more than 1,500 distinct CDR3 sequences, with 5.9% appearing a single time and roughly 56% taken by the ten largest. Specimen: lung tumor tissue, collected at surgery. The chain recombines TRBV28 with TRBJ1-1, with 8 nucleotides matching TRBD1. The sequence derives from a female donor with early-stage non-small cell lung cancer. CDR3 nucleotide sequence: TGTGCCAGCAGTCCTGTGACAGGGGCCCTGCGAAGAACTGAAGCTTTCTTT. Translated, it gives CASSPVTGALRRTEAFF.